Shown below are 22 T cell receptor beta chains from a single sample sequenced in a study of radiotherapy plus CTLA-4 blockade in lung cancer. Assay: immunoSEQ multiplex PCR; the TCRdb copy retains only in-frame clones and omits some. The table lists about 78,000 clones, around 86% of them singletons, with more than 2% in the top ten. Sequenced material: peripheral blood, taken from a patient treated with radiotherapy plus ipilimumab. These receptors were collected from a human donor with non-small cell lung cancer who had a partial response to radiotherapy plus ipilimumab.

The genes are TRBV7-2 and TRBJ2-5; perhaps TRBD2 as D (5 bases). This CDR3 has 12 amino acids. Germline CDR1 is SGHTA and CDR2 is FQGNSA. V lost 4 bases, J lost 8 bases, and 11 bases lay in between. CDR3 amino acids: CASSYEGLTQYF. CDR3 in DNA: TGTGCCAGCAGCTACGAGGGCCTTACCCAGTACTTC. Full variable domain (rest looked up from reference TRBV7-2 and TRBJ2-5): GAGVSQSPSNKVTEKGKDVELRCDPISGHTALYWYRQSLGQGLEFLIYFQGNSAPDKSGLPSDRFSAERTGGSVSTLTIQRTQQEDSAVYLCASSYEGLTQYFGPGTRLLVL.

The chain couples TRBV5-1 to TRBJ2-3, with TRBD2 identical over 16 bases. J was trimmed by 3 bases and V by 4 bases; bases with no gene match: 5. In germline, CDR1 is SGHRS, CDR2 YFSETQ. The CDR3 totals 17 residues. The CDR3 nucleotides read TGCGCCAGCAGCCCGGGACTAGCGGGAGGGAGGACAGATACGCAGTATTTT. Amino acids: CASSPGLAGGRTDTQYF.

J is TRBJ1-3 and V is TRBV19, with 8 positions matching TRBD1. CDR1 and CDR2 from the germline V gene are LNHDA and SQIVND (reference sequence). With 5 bases clipped from V and 0 bases from J, the junction kept 6 bases outside the gene matches. The CDR3 sequence is 16 residues long. The CDR3: CASSPRDRSSGNTIYF. The CDR3 DNA is TGTGCCAGTAGTCCCCGGGACAGGAGCTCTGGAAACACCATATATTTT.

The genes are TRBV27 and TRBJ2-2; TRBD2 matches 9 bases. J was trimmed by 4 bases and V by 3 bases; bases with no gene match: 3. In germline, CDR1 is MNHEY, CDR2 SMNVEV (reference sequence). CDR3 length equals 15 residues. CDR3 loop: CASSFGTSSTGELFF. The CDR3 nucleotides read TGTGCCAGCAGTTTTGGGACTAGCTCCACCGGGGAGCTGTTTTTT.

The chain uses TRBV5-6 and TRBJ1-6; perhaps TRBD1 as D (6 bases). The V end lost 0 bases, the J end lost 6 bases, and 7 bases lay between the germline ends. Germline V lookup: CDR1 SGHDT, CDR2 YYEEEE. The CDR3 totals 14 residues. The CDR3 reads CASSLAGANSPLHF. The CDR3 DNA follows: TGTGCCAGCAGCTTGGCAGGGGCTAATTCACCCCTCCACTTT.

V gene TRBV18 combines with J gene TRBJ1-5, with D possibly being TRBD1 (5 bases). Per the germline V gene, CDR1 is KGHSH and CDR2 is LQKENI. The CDR3 sequence is 14 residues long. V shed 3 bases and J shed 7 bases, with 13 bases lying between them. DNA for the CDR3: TGTGCCAGCTCACCCAGCGGGGGTGAACAGCCCCAGCATTTT. Translated, it gives CASSPSGGEQPQHF. The complete variable domain, with remaining parts taken from reference TRBV18 and TRBJ1-5, reads NAGVMQNPRHLVRRRGQEARLRCSPMKGHSHVYWYRQLPEEGLKFMVYLQKENIIDESGMPKERFSAEFPKEGPSILRIQQVVRGDSAAYFCASSPSGGEQPQHFGDGTRLSIL.

This chain connects TRBV2 to TRBJ1-1; perhaps TRBD1 as D (5 bases). The germline gives CDR1 SNHLY, CDR2 FYNNEI. The CDR3 runs to 16 residues. Between the trimmed V and J ends, which lost 6 bases and 4 bases, there was a span of 21 bases. CDR3 bases: TGTGCCAGCAGCGCGCGCGAGGTGGGGCTCCCCACTGAAGCTTTCTTT. This translates into CASSAREVGLPTEAFF.

V and J are TRBV5-1 and TRBJ2-2; 8 nucleotides align to TRBD2. Trimming took 4 bases from V and 2 from J; bases not matched to a gene: 4. The CDR3 runs to 15 residues. Germline V gene lookup returns CDR1 SGHRS and CDR2 YFSETQ. As DNA, the CDR3 is TGCGCCAGCAGCCCTAGCGGGCGAAACACCGGGGAGCTGTTTTTT. Encoded protein: CASSPSGRNTGELFF.

The rearrangement uses TRBV4-2 and TRBJ2-1; 9 positions agree with TRBD2. The V segment lost 0 bases and the J segment 5 bases; nucleotides outside the gene matches: 11. This CDR3 is built from 18 residues. The germline V gene has CDR1 LGHNA and CDR2 YNFKEQ. The DNA of the CDR3 is TGTGCCAGCAGCCAAGAAGGATCAGCGGGACTAGCCAACAATGAGCAGTTCTTC. This sequence encodes CASSQEGSAGLANNEQFF.

The chain recombines TRBV6-4 with TRBJ1-5; maybe TRBD1 (6 bases). In germline, CDR1 is MRHNA, CDR2 SNTAGT. This CDR3 has 16 amino acids. V lost 4 bases and J lost 0, with 13 bases in between. The CDR3 loop reads CASSVRQVNSNQPQHF. The CDR3 DNA sequence: TGTGCCAGCAGTGTAAGACAGGTTAATAGCAATCAGCCCCAGCATTTT.

The rearrangement uses TRBV7-2 and TRBJ2-5; no clear D gene. In germline, CDR1 is SGHTA, CDR2 FQGNSA. The CDR3 is 12 amino acids. The V end lost 2 bases, the J end lost 4 bases, and 5 bases lay between the germline ends. CDR3 bases: TGTGCCAGCAGCTTATTCCGAGAGACCCAGTACTTC. This encodes CASSLFRETQYF. The whole variable domain, filled in from reference TRBV7-2 and TRBJ2-5, reads GAGVSQSPSNKVTEKGKDVELRCDPISGHTALYWYRQSLGQGLEFLIYFQGNSAPDKSGLPSDRFSAERTGGSVSTLTIQRTQQEDSAVYLCASSLFRETQYFGPGTRLLVL.

The rearrangement joins TRBV6-1 to TRBJ1-1; D gene ambiguous. The length of the CDR3 is 14 residues. Germline V gene sequence: CDR1 MNHNS, CDR2 SASEGT. Trimming shortened V by 3 bases and J by 4 bases, and 12 bases separated the two germline ends. The CDR3, as DNA: TGTGCCAGCAGTGATCGGGGATCAGGCACTGAAGCTTTCTTT. Translated, it gives CASSDRGSGTEAFF.

The rearrangement joins TRBV28 to TRBJ2-5, with 7 bases identical to TRBD1. Germline assignment: CDR1 MDHEN and CDR2 SYDVKM. The CDR3 covers 15 residues. Trimming cost V 5 bases and J 5 bases; bases outside gene matches: 11. In DNA form, the CDR3 reads TGTGCCAGCAGTCCCCCGACAGGGTTTCGGGAGACCCAGTACTTC. Protein sequence: CASSPPTGFRETQYF. Full variable domain (remainder filled in from reference TRBV28 and TRBJ2-5): DVKVTQSSRYLVKRTGEKVFLECVQDMDHENMFWYRQDPGLGLRLIYFSYDVKMKEKGDIPEGYSVSREKKERFSLILESASTNQTSMYLCASSPPTGFRETQYFGPGTRLLVL.

This clone has a single count. The chain is built from TRBV16 and TRBJ2-2, with 8 bases lining up with TRBD1. CDR1 is KGHSY, CDR2 FQNENV, per germline. The CDR3 runs 16 residues. J lost 1 base, V lost 4 bases, and 5 bases had no gene match. CDR3 loop: CASSLGQGGNTGELFF. Written as DNA, the CDR3 is TGTGCCAGCAGCCTCGGACAGGGAGGGAACACCGGGGAGCTGTTTTTT.

The J gene is TRBJ2-2, the V gene TRBV5-4, with D possibly being TRBD1 (5 bases). V lost 4 bases and J lost 0, with 10 bases in between. In germline, CDR1 is SGHNT, CDR2 YYREEE (reference sequence). The CDR3 consists of 15 residues. The CDR3 spells CASSLTVANTGELFF. Written as DNA, the CDR3 is TGTGCCAGCAGCCTGACAGTCGCGAACACCGGGGAGCTGTTTTTT.

The gene calls are TRBV5-1 and TRBJ1-1; the D gene is possibly TRBD1 (6 bases). The V and J ends lost 3 bases and 4 bases respectively, with 10 bases between them. Germline lookup yields CDR1 SGHRS and CDR2 YFSETQ. This CDR3 region has 13 residues. CDR3 in DNA: TGCGCCAGCAGCTCAGGGGAGGGCACTGAAGCTTTCTTT. The encoded protein is CASSSGEGTEAFF.

This clone has only a few counts. The DNA for the CDR3 is TGTGCCAGTAGTATCGCTGTGACAGGGGGATTATACGAGCAGTACTTC. Protein product: CASSIAVTGGLYEQYF. The gene calls are TRBV19 and TRBJ2-7; 9 positions agree with TRBD1. Looked up from germline, CDR1 is LNHDA and CDR2 is SQIVND (reference sequence). J was trimmed by 4 bases and V by 3 bases; bases with no gene match: 10. The CDR3 consists of 16 residues. Variable domain in full (rest from reference TRBV19 and TRBJ2-7): DGGITQSPKYLFRKEGQNVTLSCEQNLNHDAMYWYRQDPGQGLRLIYYSQIVNDFQKGDIAEGYSVSREKKESFPLTVTSAQKNPTAFYLCASSIAVTGGLYEQYFGPGTRLTVT.

The genes are TRBV27 and TRBJ1-4, with 9 positions matching TRBD1. The CDR3 is 15 residues long. Germline values: CDR1 MNHEY, CDR2 SMNVEV (reference sequence). The V gene end was trimmed by 5 bases and the J gene end by 8 bases; junction bases not matched to a gene: 9. Here the CDR3 DNA reads TGTGCCAGCAGTCCTGGACAGGGGAAAACCGAAAAACTGTTTTTT. This sequence encodes CASSPGQGKTEKLFF.

The chain recombines TRBV25-1 with TRBJ1-3; D gene ambiguous. Germline-derived CDR1 and CDR2 are MGHDK and SYGVNS. The CDR3 sequence is 14 residues long. V was pared by 7 bases and J by 6 bases, with 16 bases between. CDR3 protein: CASTRNYDENTIYF. CDR3 DNA sequence: TGTGCCAGCACTAGGAACTACGACGAAAACACCATATATTTT. Drawing the rest from reference TRBV25-1 and TRBJ1-3, the complete variable domain is EADIYQTPRYLVIGTGKKITLECSQTMGHDKMYWYQQDPGMELHLIHYSYGVNSTEKGDLSSESTVSRIRTEHFPLTLESARPSHTSQYLCASTRNYDENTIYFGEGSWLTVV.

Points on this clone: Relative to the germline gene, one junction end is altered; a read error may explain this. The rearrangement uses TRBV30 and TRBJ2-1, with D uncertain. Germline CDR1 GTSNPN, CDR2 SVGIG (reference sequence). This CDR3 is built from 11 residues. CDR3 in DNA: TGTGCCTGGGACTCCGACAATGAGCAGTTCTTC. Translation gives CAWDSDNEQFF.

The gene calls are TRBV7-6 and TRBJ2-1; 12 nucleotides agree with TRBD2. This CDR3 contains 15 residues. Germline lookup yields CDR1 SGHVS and CDR2 FNYEAQ. With V trimmed by 5 bases and J by 4 bases, 3 bases remained unmatched. CDR3 bases: TGTGCCAGCAGCCGACTAGCGGGAGAGTACAATGAGCAGTTCTTC. Its protein is CASSRLAGEYNEQFF.

The rearrangement uses TRBV19 and TRBJ2-7; no clear D. Trimming removed 5 bases from V and 6 bases from J, with 8 bases in between. Germline assignment: CDR1 LNHDA and CDR2 SQIVND (reference sequence). This CDR3 comprises 11 residues. The CDR3: CASSRAAEQYF. The CDR3 nucleotides read TGTGCCAGTAGTCGCGCGGCCGAGCAGTACTTC.